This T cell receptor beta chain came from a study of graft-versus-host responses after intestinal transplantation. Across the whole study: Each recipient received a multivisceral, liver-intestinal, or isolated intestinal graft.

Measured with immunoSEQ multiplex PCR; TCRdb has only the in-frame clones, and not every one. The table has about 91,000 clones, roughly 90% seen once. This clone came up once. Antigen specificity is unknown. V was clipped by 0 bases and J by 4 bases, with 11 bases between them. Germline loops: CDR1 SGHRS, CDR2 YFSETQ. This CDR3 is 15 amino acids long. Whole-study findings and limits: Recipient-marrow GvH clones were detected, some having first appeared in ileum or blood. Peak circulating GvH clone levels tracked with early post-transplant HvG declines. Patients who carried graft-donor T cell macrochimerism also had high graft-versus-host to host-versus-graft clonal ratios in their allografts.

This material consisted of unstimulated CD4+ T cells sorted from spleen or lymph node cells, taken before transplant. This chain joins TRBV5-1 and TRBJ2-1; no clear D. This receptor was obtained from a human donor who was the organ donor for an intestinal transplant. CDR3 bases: TGCGCCAGCAGCTTGGTGGGTAGCAGATACAATGAGCAGTTCTTC. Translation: CASSLVGSRYNEQFF.